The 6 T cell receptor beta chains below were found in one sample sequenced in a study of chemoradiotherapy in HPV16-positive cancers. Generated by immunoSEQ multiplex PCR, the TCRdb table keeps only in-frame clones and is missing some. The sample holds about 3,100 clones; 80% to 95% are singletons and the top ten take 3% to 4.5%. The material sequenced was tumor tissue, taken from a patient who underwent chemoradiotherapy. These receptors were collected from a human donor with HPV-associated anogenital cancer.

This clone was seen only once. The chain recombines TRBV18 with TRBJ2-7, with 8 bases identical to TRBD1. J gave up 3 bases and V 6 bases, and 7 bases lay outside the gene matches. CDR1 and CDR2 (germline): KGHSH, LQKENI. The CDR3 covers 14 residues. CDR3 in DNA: TGTGCCAGCTCCTATAGAACAGGGGGCTACGAGCAGTACTTC. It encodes CASSYRTGGYEQYF.

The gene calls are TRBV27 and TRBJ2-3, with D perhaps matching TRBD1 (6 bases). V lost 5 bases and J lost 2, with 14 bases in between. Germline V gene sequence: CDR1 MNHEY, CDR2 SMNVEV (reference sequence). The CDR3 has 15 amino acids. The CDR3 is CASSHRDTNTDTQYF. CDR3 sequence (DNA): TGTGCCAGCAGTCACCGGGACACCAACACAGATACGCAGTATTTT.

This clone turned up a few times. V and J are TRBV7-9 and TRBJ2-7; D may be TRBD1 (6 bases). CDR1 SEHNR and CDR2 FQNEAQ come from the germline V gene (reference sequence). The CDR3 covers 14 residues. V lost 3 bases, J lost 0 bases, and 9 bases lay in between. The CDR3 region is CASSFGQPSYEQYF. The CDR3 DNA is TGTGCCAGCAGCTTCGGACAGCCCTCCTACGAGCAGTACTTC.

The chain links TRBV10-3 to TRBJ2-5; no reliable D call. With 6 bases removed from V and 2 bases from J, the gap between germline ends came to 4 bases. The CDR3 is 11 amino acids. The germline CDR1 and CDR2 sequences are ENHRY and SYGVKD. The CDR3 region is CAIRIQETQYF. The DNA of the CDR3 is TGTGCCATCAGGATACAAGAGACCCAGTACTTC.

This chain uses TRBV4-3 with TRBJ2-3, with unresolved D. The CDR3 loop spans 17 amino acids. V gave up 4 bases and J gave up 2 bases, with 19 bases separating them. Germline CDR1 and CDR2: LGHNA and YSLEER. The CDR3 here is CASSLTPGPKATDTQYF. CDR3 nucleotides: TGCGCCAGCAGCCTGACCCCGGGCCCTAAGGCCACAGATACGCAGTATTTT.

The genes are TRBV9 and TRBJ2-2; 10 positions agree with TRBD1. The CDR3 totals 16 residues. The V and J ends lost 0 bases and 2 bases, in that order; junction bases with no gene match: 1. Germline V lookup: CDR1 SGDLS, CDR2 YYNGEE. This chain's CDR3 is CASSVGDRGNTGELFF. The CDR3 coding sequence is TGTGCCAGCAGCGTAGGGGACAGGGGTAACACCGGGGAGCTGTTTTTT.